The next 14 T cell receptor beta chains were all read from a single sample in a study of blood T cell repertoires in COVID-19. Profiled with immunoSEQ multiplex PCR; TCRdb holds only in-frame clones, not every one. In the table there are roughly 250,000 clones, 75% to 90% of which are singletons. Sequenced: peripheral blood. These receptors all come from a woman aged 35 to 49 with acute or convalescent COVID-19.

The chain couples TRBV5-6 to TRBJ1-6; unclear D gene. The CDR3 loop spans 13 amino acids. Germline V lookup: CDR1 SGHDT, CDR2 YYEEEE. With 2 bases removed from V and 7 bases from J, the gap between germline ends came to 7 bases. This CDR3 reads CASSFYRNSPLHF. DNA of the CDR3: TGTGCCAGCAGCTTCTACAGAAATTCACCCCTCCACTTT.

The CDR3, as DNA: TGTGCCAGTAGTCTAATTCACAGGGGGACTGAAGCTTTCTTT. Its protein is CASSLIHRGTEAFF. This chain joins TRBV19 and TRBJ1-1; 8 bases agree with TRBD1. Trimming removed 5 bases from V and 5 bases from J; junction bases left unmatched: 7. The CDR3 is 14 residues long. Germline V gene data show CDR1 as LNHDA and CDR2 as SQIVND (reference sequence).

The V call is TRBV27, the J call TRBJ1-1, with 10 bases matching TRBD1. V gave up 4 bases and J gave up 5 bases; unmatched junction bases: 4. The germline V gene has CDR1 MNHEY and CDR2 SMNVEV (reference sequence). The CDR3 is 14 residues long. CDR3 DNA: TGTGCCAGCAGTTCGGGACAGGGGTTAACTGAAGCTTTCTTT. Translated: CASSSGQGLTEAFF.

This clone was observed a few times. The chain carries TRBV19 and TRBJ2-2, with TRBD2 as a possible D gene (5 bases). CDR3 length: 15 residues. V lost 6 bases, J lost 3 bases, and 14 bases lay in between. Germline lookup yields CDR1 LNHDA and CDR2 SQIVND (reference sequence). CDR3 nucleotide sequence: TGTGCCAGTAGCGCCGCGGCGGGTTACACCGGGGAGCTGTTTTTT. This encodes CASSAAAGYTGELFF.

This clone was observed many times. This chain links TRBV7-2 with TRBJ2-2, with a possible D match to TRBD2 (7 bases). The CDR3 runs 16 residues. V was clipped by 0 bases and J by 4 bases, with 12 bases between them. Germline V gene lookup returns CDR1 SGHTA and CDR2 FQGNSA. CDR3 DNA: TGTGCCAGCAGCTTAGCGGGGGGGCCCGGCACCGGGGAGCTGTTTTTT. Its protein product is CASSLAGGPGTGELFF.

The gene calls are TRBV5-1 and TRBJ2-1; TRBD2 agrees at 10 bases. In germline, CDR1 is SGHRS, CDR2 YFSETQ. After removal of 2 bases from V and 2 bases from J, the junction contained 4 bases not matched to a gene. This CDR3 contains 16 residues. This CDR3 is CASSFIAGGTYNEQFF. CDR3 DNA: TGCGCCAGCAGCTTCATAGCGGGGGGAACCTACAATGAGCAGTTCTTC.

The J gene is TRBJ1-5, the V gene TRBV14; D not certain. The V gene's germline CDR1 is SGHDN and CDR2 FVKESK. V was clipped by 5 bases and J by 0 bases, with 5 bases between them. This CDR3 has 13 amino acids. DNA for the CDR3: TGTGCCAGCAGCGTTCATAGCAATCAGCCCCAGCATTTT. This encodes CASSVHSNQPQHF.

V gene TRBV30 combines with J gene TRBJ2-1, with a possible D match to TRBD2 (6 bases). CDR1 is GTSNPN, CDR2 SVGIG, per germline (reference sequence). V lost 5 bases, J lost 10 bases, and 12 bases lay in between. This CDR3 is 11 amino acids long. The DNA for the CDR3 is TGTGCCTGGGCTTGGGGGGAGGAGCAGTTCTTC. Its protein product is CAWAWGEEQFF.

V usage is TRBV19 and J usage is TRBJ2-1, with 10 bases that match TRBD1. V lost 0 bases and J lost 9; bases outside the gene matches: 14. In germline, CDR1 is LNHDA, CDR2 SQIVND (reference sequence). This CDR3 spans 18 amino acids. The CDR3 bases are TGTGCCAGTAGTATAGATGGAAGACAGGGGGCACGGGTTCGTGAGCAGTTCTTC. This translates into CASSIDGRQGARVREQFF.

The gene calls are TRBV5-4 and TRBJ2-1; maybe TRBD1 (6 bases). CDR1 is SGHNT and CDR2 is YYREEE in the germline V gene (reference sequence). Trimming pared 6 bases from V and 4 bases from J, leaving 17 bases between. The CDR3 spans 15 residues. The CDR3 here is CASTRAGTSYNEQFF. CDR3 in DNA: TGTGCCAGCACCCGAGCCGGGACATCATACAATGAGCAGTTCTTC.

The chain uses TRBV2 and TRBJ1-1; TRBD1 matches at 8 bases. The CDR3 contains 13 residues. After removal of 3 bases from V and 5 bases from J, the junction contained 2 bases not matched to a gene. Germline V gene data show CDR1 as SNHLY and CDR2 as FYNNEI. CDR3 amino acids: CASSDDRGTEAFF. The CDR3, as DNA: TGTGCCAGCAGTGACGACAGGGGTACTGAAGCTTTCTTT.

Regarding this clone: This sample also contains other DNA sequences that code for the same CDR3. The chain couples TRBV5-1 to TRBJ1-6, with 7 bases matching TRBD1. V was clipped by 4 bases and J by 0 bases; unmatched bases: 1. The V gene's germline CDR1 is SGHRS and CDR2 YFSETQ. The CDR3 has 15 residues. In nucleotides, the CDR3 is TGCGCCAGCAGCCGGGACAGCTCCTATAATTCACCCCTCCACTTT. Translated: CASSRDSSYNSPLHF.

The J gene is TRBJ2-2, the V gene TRBV4-2, with D maybe TRBD2 (5 bases). The CDR3 is made up of 15 amino acids. From germline, CDR1 is LGHNA and CDR2 YNFKEQ. Trimming shortened V by 8 bases and J by 0 bases, and 13 bases separated the two germline ends. The CDR3 reads CASARTEANTGELFF. The CDR3 bases are TGTGCCAGCGCTCGGACGGAGGCGAACACCGGGGAGCTGTTTTTT.

The V gene is TRBV9, the J gene TRBJ1-1; 7 bases match TRBD1. Per the germline V gene, CDR1 is SGDLS and CDR2 is YYNGEE. V was clipped by 4 bases and J by 4 bases; unmatched bases: 7. The length of the CDR3 is 14 residues. The chain's CDR3 is CASSPPQGLTEAFF. The CDR3, as DNA: TGTGCCAGCAGCCCACCACAGGGGCTCACTGAAGCTTTCTTT.